The rows below give T cell receptor beta chains drawn from one sample of a study of graft-versus-host responses after intestinal transplantation. Here immunoSEQ multiplex PCR was the method, and the copy in TCRdb shows in-frame clones only, minus some. The data contain about 64,000 clones, about nine tenths of them singletons. The input for sequencing was bone marrow, taken 700 to 750 days after intestinal transplantation. These receptors came from a human patient who received an intestinal transplant, so some T cells may come from the graft donor. The CDR3 runs from the conserved cysteine through the conserved F or W. The D gene is left open where the match is weak. Part of the rows lack a size; the others show once, few, many or a class for expanded clones.

len	j_gene	v_gene	abundance	d_gene	CDR3nt	CDR3aa
12	TRBJ2-2	TRBV5-1	.	.	TGCGCCAGCAGCCAGGGGACCGGGGAGCTGTTTTTT	CASSQGTGELFF
14	TRBJ2-3	TRBV6-1	.	TRBD2	TGTGCCAGCAGTGAAACGGGGGGGAGAGATACGCAGTATTTT	CASSETGGRDTQYF
15	TRBJ2-5	TRBV9	.	.	TGTGCCAGCAGCGTGGGTGGCTCCCACCAAGAGACCCAGTACTTC	CASSVGGSHQETQYF
13	TRBJ2-7	TRBV4-1	.	.	TGCGCCAGCAGCTCGGGAGTAGCCTACGAGCAGTACTTC	CASSSGVAYEQYF
15	TRBJ2-6	TRBV27	once	.	TGTGCCAGCAGTTTTGGTGAGCCTGGGGCCAACGTCCTGACTTTC	CASSFGEPGANVLTF
16	TRBJ2-5	TRBV5-1	.	.	TGCGCCAGCAGCTGGCCGGACTATGGGGACCAAGAGACCCAGTACTTC	CASSWPDYGDQETQYF
15	TRBJ1-5	TRBV6-5	.	TRBD1	TGTGCCAGCAGTTCAGCAGGGGGCGCGGGGCAGCCCCAGCATTTT	CASSSAGGAGQPQHF
13	TRBJ2-3	TRBV29-1	.	.	TGCAGCGTTGAACTTTACGGCACAGATACGCAGTATTTT	CSVELYGTDTQYF
17	TRBJ1-5	TRBV23-1	.	TRBD1	TGCGCCAGCAGTCAATCGCGAAACCGGGACAGGGTACAGCCCCAGCATTTT	CASSQSRNRDRVQPQHF
17	TRBJ1-4	TRBV5-1	.	TRBD1	TGCGCCAGCAGCCCCGGACAGGGCGCAAGCCGCGGCGAAAAACTGTTTTTT	CASSPGQGASRGEKLFF
13	TRBJ2-7	TRBV10-1	.	.	TGCGCCAGCAGTGAGGGCAGGGGCTACGAGCAGTACTTC	CASSEGRGYEQYF
14	TRBJ2-1	TRBV7-3	.	TRBD2	TGTGCCAGCAGTACTAGCGGGGGAAACAATGAGCAGTTCTTC	CASSTSGGNNEQFF
16	TRBJ2-2	TRBV10-3	once	.	TGTGCCATCAGTGAGAACCGGGCAGGGGAAACCGGGGAGCTGTTTTTT	CAISENRAGETGELFF
16	TRBJ2-2	TRBV9	.	.	TGTGCCAGCAGCGTGAGACTTGCGAGTGGTGGCGGGGAGCTGTTTTTT	CASSVRLASGGGELFF
13	TRBJ2-5	TRBV10-3	.	.	TGTGCCATCAGTTCACTGACAGAAGAGACCCAGTACTTC	CAISSLTEETQYF
17	TRBJ2-7	TRBV11-2	.	.	TGTGCCAGCAGCTTAGATCTGTCTCATGGGGATCCCTACGAGCAGTACTTC	CASSLDLSHGDPYEQYF
17	TRBJ1-2	TRBV6-4	.	.	TGTGCCAGCAGCATAGTTCGGTTTAGACAGCTCCTTTTTGGCTACACCTTC	CASSIVRFRQLLFGYTF
14	TRBJ2-3	TRBV5-1	.	.	TGCGCCAGCAGCTTTTACGAGGGCACAGATACGCAGTATTTT	CASSFYEGTDTQYF
17	TRBJ2-7	TRBV10-2	.	.	TGCGCCAGCGGACCCCCGGGACTTCCTATGAGCTCCTACGAGCAGTACTTC	CASGPPGLPMSSYEQYF
15	TRBJ2-7	TRBV6-5	.	TRBD1	TGTGCCAGCGCACCCTACAGGGGACCCAGCTACGAGCAGTACTTC	CASAPYRGPSYEQYF
13	TRBJ2-3	TRBV28	.	TRBD2	TGTGCCAGCTGGGAGCGGGAAACAGATACGCAGTATTTT	CASWERETDTQYF
12	TRBJ2-5	TRBV7-6	few	.	TGTGCCAGCAGCTTAGGTCCGGAGACCCAGTACTTC	CASSLGPETQYF
13	TRBJ2-7	TRBV10-1	.	TRBD1	TGCGCCAGCCCTTGGACAGGGGGCTACGAGCAGTACTTC	CASPWTGGYEQYF
15	TRBJ1-2	TRBV7-3	.	TRBD1	TGTGCCAGCAGCTTAAGTGGGGGACAGAGCTATGGCTACACCTTC	CASSLSGGQSYGYTF
14	TRBJ2-7	TRBV7-7	.	.	TGTGCCAGCCCCCTCAGCTTTTATCCTTACGAGCAGTACTTC	CASPLSFYPYEQYF
14	TRBJ2-1	TRBV30	.	TRBD2	TGTGCCTCCACCTGGACTAGCGTATACAATGAGCAGTTCTTC	CASTWTSVYNEQFF
14	TRBJ1-4	TRBV29-1	.	.	TGCAGCGTTGTTGGGCAGACTTCTAATGAAAAACTGTTTTTT	CSVVGQTSNEKLFF
14	TRBJ2-3	TRBV11-1	.	.	TGTGCCAGCAGCTTTTCCGCTCCCCGGAATACGCAGTATTTT	CASSFSAPRNTQYF
13	TRBJ2-7	TRBV11-2	.	TRBD2	TGTGCCAGCGGGACTAGAAGGTTCTACGAGCAGTACTTC	CASGTRRFYEQYF
15	TRBJ2-7	TRBV7-9	.	.	TGTGCCAGCAGCTTCGAGGGGGGCCGCGCCTACGAGCAGTACTTC	CASSFEGGRAYEQYF
15	TRBJ1-5	TRBV27	.	.	TGTGCCAGCAGTTTAGAAGGAGAGGGGGATCAGCCCCAGCATTTT	CASSLEGEGDQPQHF
15	TRBJ2-2	TRBV9	.	.	TGTGCCAGCAGCCTAAGATGGGGTAATGCCGGGGAGCTGTTTTTT	CASSLRWGNAGELFF
14	TRBJ2-7	TRBV18	.	.	TGTGCCAGCTCACAGGGGACATTTTCCTACGAGCAGTACTTC	CASSQGTFSYEQYF
18	TRBJ2-3	TRBV7-3	.	TRBD2	TGTGCCAGCAGCTTAACCCCTCGTCGGCGGGAGGGGACAGATACGCAGTATTTT	CASSLTPRRREGTDTQYF
13	TRBJ2-5	TRBV19	.	.	TGTGCCAGTAGTAGGGACGGGCAAGAGACCCAGTACTTC	CASSRDGQETQYF
16	TRBJ2-7	TRBV5-4	once	TRBD2	TGTGCCAGCAGCCAAGAGTGGACTAGGGGCTCCTACGAGCAGTACTTC	CASSQEWTRGSYEQYF
13	TRBJ2-5	TRBV29-1	once	TRBD2	TGCAGCGCTAGCGGGGGGGCCGGGGAGACCCAGTACTTC	CSASGGAGETQYF
15	TRBJ2-7	TRBV5-1	.	TRBD2	TGCGCCAGCGGACCACACCCGGGACTAGATTACGAGCAGTACTTC	CASGPHPGLDYEQYF